Listed below are T cell receptor beta chains from one sample, sequenced in a study of blood T cell repertoires in COVID-19. Clones were read by immunoSEQ multiplex PCR, and TCRdb kept only the in-frame ones, dropping some. The sample has under 450,000 clones, around 84% seen once. The sequenced sample was peripheral blood. All receptors come from a human donor with acute or convalescent COVID-19. The donor label of this sample is uncertain. CDR3s include the opening cysteine and the closing phenylalanine or tryptophan. The D gene is left open where the match is weak. Not every row has a clone size; where given, it reads once, few, many or a size class.

length: 13; size: NA; J: TRBJ2-2; V: TRBV12-3/TRBV12-4; D: NA; CDR3: CASNPTVTGELFF; DNA: TGTGCCAGCAACCCAACAGTCACCGGGGAGCTGTTTTTT
length: 14; size: NA; J: TRBJ2-1; V: TRBV10-1; D: NA; CDR3: CASSESRVGNEQFF; DNA: TGCGCCAGCAGTGAGTCGAGGGTAGGGAATGAGCAGTTCTTC
length: 12; size: once; J: TRBJ1-1; V: TRBV12-3/TRBV12-4; D: NA; CDR3: CASSFSGSEAFF; DNA: TGTGCCAGCAGTTTCTCGGGGTCTGAAGCTTTCTTT
length: 16; size: few; J: TRBJ1-6; V: TRBV28; D: TRBD1; CDR3: CASRLPGQGFDSPLHF; DNA: TGTGCCAGCAGACTCCCGGGACAGGGGTTTGATTCACCCCTCCACTTT
length: 14; size: NA; J: TRBJ1-6; V: TRBV30; D: NA; CDR3: CAWTVSSYNSPLHF; DNA: TGTGCCTGGACGGTGAGCTCCTATAATTCACCCCTCCACTTT
length: 14; size: few; J: TRBJ1-2; V: TRBV6-5; D: TRBD1; CDR3: CASSPTGQGARWAF; DNA: TGTGCCAGCAGCCCAACCGGACAGGGGGCGCGGTGGGCCTTC
length: 18; size: once; J: TRBJ2-3; V: TRBV3-1/TRBV3-2; D: TRBD2; CDR3: CASSQGARREGGTDTQYF; DNA: TGTGCCAGCAGCCAAGGGGCTCGGCGGGAGGGCGGGACAGATACGCAGTATTTT
length: 15; size: NA; J: TRBJ2-2; V: TRBV7-8; D: NA; CDR3: CASSFDRVKTGELFF; DNA: TGTGCCAGCAGCTTTGACAGAGTGAAAACCGGGGAGCTGTTTTTT
length: 15; size: NA; J: TRBJ1-1; V: TRBV28; D: NA; CDR3: CASSPSRGTNTEAFF; DNA: TGTGCCAGCAGTCCGTCCCGGGGGACGAACACTGAAGCTTTCTTT
length: 12; size: NA; J: TRBJ1-2; V: TRBV30; D: NA; CDR3: CAWSFDRSGYTF; DNA: TGTGCCTGGAGCTTTGACAGGTCTGGCTACACCTTC
length: 14; size: NA; J: TRBJ1-1; V: TRBV19; D: TRBD1; CDR3: CASSLRDRGTEAFF; DNA: TGTGCCAGTAGTCTCCGGGACAGGGGAACTGAAGCTTTCTTT
length: 19; size: NA; J: TRBJ2-5; V: TRBV3-1/TRBV3-2; D: TRBD2; CDR3: CASSQVRTSGSRGSETQYF; DNA: TGTGCCAGCAGCCAAGTTCGGACTAGCGGGAGTCGTGGGAGTGAGACCCAGTACTTC
length: 13; size: NA; J: TRBJ2-7; V: TRBV18; D: TRBD1; CDR3: CASSPTGAHEQYF; DNA: TGTGCCAGCTCACCAACAGGGGCGCACGAGCAGTACTTC
length: 17; size: NA; J: TRBJ2-5; V: TRBV7-6; D: TRBD2; CDR3: CASSLELAGGLYETQYF; DNA: TGTGCCAGCAGCTTAGAACTAGCGGGGGGGCTGTACGAGACCCAGTACTTC
length: 16; size: NA; J: TRBJ2-1; V: TRBV5-1; D: TRBD1; CDR3: CASSLAGTGVSNEQFF; DNA: TGCGCCAGCAGCTTGGCCGGGACAGGGGTCAGCAATGAGCAGTTCTTC
length: 14; size: NA; J: TRBJ2-3; V: TRBV27; D: NA; CDR3: CASSFGLHTDTQYF; DNA: TGTGCCAGCAGTTTCGGACTACACACAGATACGCAGTATTTT
length: 15; size: NA; J: TRBJ2-5; V: TRBV9; D: NA; CDR3: CASSAGLAEQETQYF; DNA: TGTGCCAGCAGCGCGGGCTTAGCGGAACAAGAGACCCAGTACTTC
length: 14; size: NA; J: TRBJ1-4; V: TRBV7-2; D: NA; CDR3: CASSSGHTNEKLFF; DNA: TGTGCCAGCAGCTCGGGACACACTAATGAAAAACTGTTTTTT
length: 16; size: NA; J: TRBJ1-1; V: TRBV7-9; D: TRBD1; CDR3: CASSLGDQGVWTEAFF; DNA: TGTGCCAGCAGCTTAGGGGACCAGGGGGTCTGGACTGAAGCTTTCTTT
length: 15; size: NA; J: TRBJ2-7; V: TRBV6-5; D: NA; CDR3: CASSYDGGSFYEQYF; DNA: TGTGCCAGCAGTTACGATGGGGGGTCCTTCTACGAGCAGTACTTC
length: 17; size: NA; J: TRBJ1-1; V: TRBV29-1; D: NA; CDR3: CSVASGWGGSANTEAFF; DNA: TGCAGCGTTGCCTCGGGTTGGGGGGGGTCGGCGAACACTGAAGCTTTCTTT
length: 14; size: NA; J: TRBJ1-4; V: TRBV29-1; D: NA; CDR3: CSVSRGAGREKLFF; DNA: TGCAGCGTAAGCAGGGGAGCCGGACGGGAAAAACTGTTTTTT